This T cell receptor beta chain was captured in a study of T cell responses to AZD1222 COVID-19 vaccine. Study-level results: Sampling that yielded the repertoires occurred only after the peak T cell response.

The protocol was immunoSEQ multiplex PCR, while the TCRdb copy is restricted to in-frame clones and leaves out a portion. The sample has 150,000 to 200,000 clones, roughly 94% seen once. Concerning this clone: The antigen remains undetermined.

The TCR originated in an adult who received the AZD1222 COVID-19 vaccine. The sample here was peripheral blood, taken 28 days after the second AZD1222 dose.

The CDR3 sequence is CASSQTLWLVTSGGPSNTGELFF. In DNA, the CDR3 is TGTGCCAGCAGTCAAACTCTGTGGTTGGTGACTAGCGGGGGGCCCTCGAACACCGGGGAGCTGTTTTTT. This rearrangement joins TRBV28 to TRBJ2-2; TRBD2 aligns across 13 bases. This CDR3 contains 23 residues. Germline CDR1 and CDR2: MDHEN and SYDVKM. V shed 5 bases, J shed 0 bases, and the junction held 21 bases outside the gene matches.